One sample yielded the 23 T cell receptor beta chains listed below, sequenced in a study of blood T cell repertoires in COVID-19. Clones were read by immunoSEQ multiplex PCR, and TCRdb kept only the in-frame ones, dropping some. The sample yields fewer than 250,000 clones, about four fifths seen once. Material for sequencing was peripheral blood. These receptors were obtained from a woman between 65 and 79 years old with acute or convalescent COVID-19.

This chain links TRBV29-1 with TRBJ1-5, with a tentative D call TRBD1 (6 bases). CDR1 SQVTM and CDR2 ANQGSEA come from the germline V gene. This CDR3 contains 14 residues. The germline V and J ends were trimmed by 4 bases and 0 bases, with 10 bases remaining between them. The DNA of the CDR3 is TGCAGCGTTGTTCTGGGGGCTAGCAATCAGCCCCAGCATTTT. Translation gives CSVVLGASNQPQHF. The full variable domain, its missing parts supplied by reference TRBV29-1 and TRBJ1-5, is SAVISQKPSRDICQRGTSLTIQCQVDSQVTMMFWYRQQPGQSLTLIATANQGSEATYESGFVIDKFPISRPNLTFSTLTVSNMSPEDSSIYLCSVVLGASNQPQHFGDGTRLSIL.

This clone was seen a handful of times. The CDR3 ends on some other residue instead of the conserved phenylalanine or tryptophan, so this is likely a read error. Because the CDR3's place on the DNA is in doubt, the DNA is left out and the CDR3 is given as listed by TCRdb. CDR3 residues: CASSLAGISWI. V is TRBV12-3 or TRBV12-4 and J is TRBJ1-1. The CDR3 length equals 11 residues, ends included.

The V and J genes are TRBV6-2 or TRBV6-3 and TRBJ1-2; 9 nucleotides align to TRBD1. Trimming at V came to 4 bases and at J to 8 bases, leaving 5 bases not matched to a gene. This CDR3 spans 13 amino acids. Germline V gene data show CDR1 as MNHEY and CDR2 as SVGEGT. The CDR3: CASSFGTGMGYTF. The CDR3 bases are TGTGCCAGCAGTTTCGGGACAGGGATGGGCTACACCTTC.

The V gene is TRBV19, the J gene TRBJ1-4; a possible D gene is TRBD1 (5 bases). CDR3 size: 17 residues. Germline V gene sequence: CDR1 LNHDA, CDR2 SQIVND (reference sequence). V lost 0 bases and J lost 0, with 11 bases in between. As DNA, the CDR3 is TGTGCCAGTAGTATAGAAAAGGGGCATGCAACTAATGAAAAACTGTTTTTT. Translating it yields CASSIEKGHATNEKLFF. Combining the CDR3 with reference TRBV19 and TRBJ1-4 gives the whole variable domain DGGITQSPKYLFRKEGQNVTLSCEQNLNHDAMYWYRQDPGQGLRLIYYSQIVNDFQKGDIAEGYSVSREKKESFPLTVTSAQKNPTAFYLCASSIEKGHATNEKLFFGSGTQLSVL.

The CDR3 DNA reads TGCGCCAGCAGCCTAGCTGGGGCCAACGTCCTGACTTTC. The encoded protein is CASSLAGANVLTF. The rearrangement links TRBV5-1 to TRBJ2-6; D not certain. Trimming pared 4 bases from V and 2 bases from J, leaving 4 bases between. The germline gives CDR1 SGHRS, CDR2 YFSETQ. This CDR3 is built from 13 residues.

The gene calls are TRBV27 and TRBJ1-6; possibly TRBD1 for D (5 bases). Germline assignment: CDR1 MNHEY and CDR2 SMNVEV (reference sequence). Trimming stripped 8 bases from V and 9 bases from J, with 17 bases between. The CDR3 extends over 14 amino acids. CDR3 nucleotides: TGTGCCAGCGGGTACCTTCAGGGATCTTCACCCCTCCACTTT. It translates to CASGYLQGSSPLHF.

The gene calls are TRBV19 and TRBJ1-2; D is unclear. Germline lookup yields CDR1 LNHDA and CDR2 SQIVND (reference sequence). V lost 0 bases and J 3 bases, leaving 11 bases between the germline ends. This CDR3 spans 15 amino acids. The CDR3 protein is CASSIDPYRDYGYTF. Here the CDR3 DNA reads TGTGCCAGTAGTATAGATCCCTACCGAGACTATGGCTACACCTTC. Full variable domain (remainder filled in from reference TRBV19 and TRBJ1-2): DGGITQSPKYLFRKEGQNVTLSCEQNLNHDAMYWYRQDPGQGLRLIYYSQIVNDFQKGDIAEGYSVSREKKESFPLTVTSAQKNPTAFYLCASSIDPYRDYGYTFGSGTRLTVV.

The chain is built from TRBV11-3 and TRBJ2-7; D is perhaps TRBD2 (5 bases). CDR3 length: 10 amino acids. V was shortened by 11 bases and J by 11 bases, with 16 bases between the two germline ends. Germline V gene data show CDR1 as SGHNT and CDR2 as YENEEA. The CDR3 coding sequence is TGTGCCGACGGGAACGGGGTGGAGTACTTC. Residues: CADGNGVEYF.

The CDR3 sequence: CASSWDSASYEQYF. The CDR3 DNA reads as TGTGCCAGCAGTTGGGACAGCGCCAGCTACGAGCAGTACTTC. The J gene is TRBJ2-7, the V gene TRBV7-2; 7 bases fit TRBD1. V was pared by 6 bases and J by 3 bases, with 8 bases of the junction left unmatched. CDR3 length: 14 amino acids. The germline CDR1 and CDR2 sequences are SGHTA and FQGNSA. Together with reference TRBV7-2 and TRBJ2-7, the CDR3 gives the full variable domain: GAGVSQSPSNKVTEKGKDVELRCDPISGHTALYWYRQSLGQGLEFLIYFQGNSAPDKSGLPSDRFSAERTGGSVSTLTIQRTQQEDSAVYLCASSWDSASYEQYFGPGTRLTVT.

The CDR3 coding sequence is TGCGCCAGCAGCCGCATCGGGGAAATCGGAGCTTTCTTT. Translating gives CASSRIGEIGAFF. The V gene is TRBV4-3, the J gene TRBJ1-1; no clear D. Trimming stripped 4 bases from V and 10 bases from J, with 16 bases between. The germline gives CDR1 LGHNA, CDR2 YSLEER. The CDR3 consists of 13 residues.

The V and J genes are TRBV27 and TRBJ1-1; perhaps TRBD1 as D (5 bases). This CDR3 is built from 13 residues. The germline V and J ends were trimmed by 5 bases and 4 bases, with 11 bases remaining between them. Germline values: CDR1 MNHEY, CDR2 SMNVEV (reference sequence). CDR3 region: CASSLDSLTEAFF. DNA of the CDR3: TGTGCCAGCAGTCTCGACAGCCTCACTGAAGCTTTCTTT.

V usage is TRBV3-1 (or the pseudogene TRBV3-2) and J usage is TRBJ1-4; TRBD1 might be the D (5 bases). Trimming took off 0 bases at V and 2 bases at J, with 10 bases between the two ends. Per germline, CDR1 LGHDT and CDR2 YNNKEL (reference sequence). This CDR3 comprises 16 residues. The CDR3 bases are TGTGCCAGCAGCCAAGATTGGGGGAGGACTAATGAAAAACTGTTTTTT. Its translation: CASSQDWGRTNEKLFF.

With regard to this clone: This sample also contains other DNA sequences that code for the same CDR3. V usage is TRBV19 and J usage is TRBJ2-1, with 8 nucleotides matching TRBD2. The CDR3 sequence is 15 residues long. Germline assignment: CDR1 LNHDA and CDR2 SQIVND (reference sequence). V shed 3 bases and J 2 bases; nucleotides not matched to a gene: 3. CDR3 bases: TGTGCCAGTAGTATTTCGGGGGGGGCCTACAATGAGCAGTTCTTC. Residues: CASSISGGAYNEQFF.

The rearrangement joins TRBV30 to TRBJ2-1, with 7 bases identical to TRBD1. Germline V gene lookup returns CDR1 GTSNPN and CDR2 SVGIG (reference sequence). The CDR3 is 14 amino acids. Trimming cost V 1 base and J 2 bases; bases outside gene matches: 2. The CDR3 protein is CAWSGGTAYNEQFF. CDR3 DNA: TGTGCCTGGAGTGGTGGGACAGCCTACAATGAGCAGTTCTTC.

A note on this clone: The same CDR3 can be traced to other DNA sequences in this sample. This chain uses TRBV7-9 with TRBJ2-2; 7 bases line up with TRBD2. Germline CDR1 SEHNR, CDR2 FQNEAQ (reference sequence). After removal of 3 bases from V and 6 bases from J, the junction contained 1 base not matched to a gene. This CDR3 is built from 13 residues. Here the CDR3 DNA reads TGTGCCAGCAGCTTCCTAGCGGCCGGGGAGCTGTTTTTT. Its protein is CASSFLAAGELFF.

The chain combines TRBV7-6 with TRBJ2-3; 12 positions match TRBD2. V shed 1 base and J 4 bases; nucleotides not matched to a gene: 0. The CDR3 consists of 15 residues. CDR1 is SGHVS, CDR2 FNYEAQ, per germline. This chain's CDR3 is CASSLGLAGADTQYF. The DNA for the CDR3 is TGTGCCAGCAGCTTAGGACTAGCGGGGGCAGATACGCAGTATTTT.

The J gene is TRBJ1-1, the V gene TRBV7-8; D is unresolved. Germline V lookup: CDR1 SGHVS, CDR2 FQNEAQ. The V end was cut by 1 base, the J end by 5 bases, with 17 bases between. There are 16 residues in the CDR3. The CDR3, as DNA: TGTGCCAGCAGCTTAGGAACTACCCGGGTACTGACTGAAGCTTTCTTT. This codes for CASSLGTTRVLTEAFF.

This clone was detected once. V is TRBV7-2 and J is TRBJ2-1, with 13 bases fitting TRBD2. The CDR3 covers 15 residues. Germline CDR1 and CDR2: SGHTA and FQGNSA. The junction had 2 bases not matched to a gene; V was cut back by 4 bases and J by 5 bases. Here the CDR3 reads CASSSGLAGDNEQFF. The DNA of the CDR3 is TGTGCCAGCAGCTCCGGACTAGCGGGGGACAATGAGCAGTTCTTC.

V gene TRBV19 combines with J gene TRBJ1-5, with 8 bases identical to TRBD1. The CDR3 length is 14 residues. The junction had 4 bases not matched to a gene; V was cut back by 3 bases and J by 6 bases. Germline CDR1 and CDR2: LNHDA and SQIVND (reference sequence). The CDR3 nucleotides are TGTGCCAGTAGTATGGCAGGGGGCGGTCAGCCCCAGCATTTT. This sequence encodes CASSMAGGGQPQHF. Combining the CDR3 with reference TRBV19 and TRBJ1-5 gives the whole variable domain DGGITQSPKYLFRKEGQNVTLSCEQNLNHDAMYWYRQDPGQGLRLIYYSQIVNDFQKGDIAEGYSVSREKKESFPLTVTSAQKNPTAFYLCASSMAGGGQPQHFGDGTRLSIL.

The J gene is TRBJ1-2, the V gene TRBV27; 9 positions agree with TRBD1. This CDR3 has 15 amino acids. Looked up from germline, CDR1 is MNHEY and CDR2 is SMNVEV (reference sequence). The junction had 12 bases not matched to a gene; V was cut back by 5 bases and J by 8 bases. Here the CDR3 DNA reads TGTGCCAGCAGTACACAGGGGGCTCTTTGGGAGGGCTACACCTTC. Translating gives CASSTQGALWEGYTF.

This clone was picked up one time. This chain joins TRBV6-2 or TRBV6-3 and TRBJ2-2, with D possibly TRBD2 on 6 matching bases. Germline V gives CDR1 MNHEY, CDR2 SVGEGT. This CDR3 is 16 amino acids long. The V and J ends lost 5 bases and 4 bases respectively, with 17 bases between them. The CDR3 loop reads CASSAAALRGTGELFF. Here the CDR3 DNA reads TGTGCCAGCAGTGCCGCGGCCCTGCGGGGCACCGGGGAGCTGTTTTTT.

The CDR3: CASSSGTSGRGDTQYF. CDR3 sequence (DNA): TGTGCCAGCAGCTCCGGGACTAGCGGGCGGGGGGATACGCAGTATTTT. The rearrangement uses TRBV7-2 and TRBJ2-3, with 12 bases that match TRBD2. This CDR3 has 16 residues. Germline values: CDR1 SGHTA, CDR2 FQGNSA. Germline trimming cut 4 bases from V and 6 bases from J; bases unmatched to any gene: 8.

Only one count was recorded for this clone. The DNA for the CDR3 is TGTGCCAGCAGCCCCGGACTCTCCGGGGAGACCCAGTACTTC. The encoded protein is CASSPGLSGETQYF. The chain has TRBV7-2 and TRBJ2-5, with a tentative D call TRBD2 (5 bases). V was cut by 5 bases and J by 5 bases, with 15 bases left in between. The CDR3 has 14 amino acids. Germline loops: CDR1 SGHTA, CDR2 FQGNSA.